This T cell receptor beta chain was found in a study of early T cells in non-severe SARS-CoV-2 infection. In the study overall: Chains were not paired, and sequencing was done on bulk RNA from unsorted whole blood. Whole-study findings and limits: VDJdb matching skewed toward anti-spike CD8 responses, missing private and CD4 specificities.

The CDR3 is 15 residues long. Germline-derived CDR1 and CDR2 are SGHRS and YFSETQ. Losses at the gene ends were 3 bases for V and 5 bases for J; bases not matched to a gene: 3. A word on this clonotype: The antigen remains undetermined.

Each cDNA molecule carried a unique molecular identifier. Each CDR3 protein gets one entry after TCRdb re-called the 5' RACE reads with MiXCR. The table lists 45,000 to 65,000 distinct CDR3 sequences, more than 9.5% of them singletons. V usage is TRBV5-1 and J usage is TRBJ2-5; 14 bases are shared with TRBD2. The sample taken for sequencing was whole blood. This TCR was recovered from an adult who was a healthcare worker with PCR-confirmed SARS-CoV-2 infection or an uninfected control (not recorded which). CDR3 amino acids: CASSSGTSGGETQYF. CDR3 sequence (DNA): TGCGCCAGCAGCTCCGGGACTAGCGGGGGCGAGACCCAGTACTTC.